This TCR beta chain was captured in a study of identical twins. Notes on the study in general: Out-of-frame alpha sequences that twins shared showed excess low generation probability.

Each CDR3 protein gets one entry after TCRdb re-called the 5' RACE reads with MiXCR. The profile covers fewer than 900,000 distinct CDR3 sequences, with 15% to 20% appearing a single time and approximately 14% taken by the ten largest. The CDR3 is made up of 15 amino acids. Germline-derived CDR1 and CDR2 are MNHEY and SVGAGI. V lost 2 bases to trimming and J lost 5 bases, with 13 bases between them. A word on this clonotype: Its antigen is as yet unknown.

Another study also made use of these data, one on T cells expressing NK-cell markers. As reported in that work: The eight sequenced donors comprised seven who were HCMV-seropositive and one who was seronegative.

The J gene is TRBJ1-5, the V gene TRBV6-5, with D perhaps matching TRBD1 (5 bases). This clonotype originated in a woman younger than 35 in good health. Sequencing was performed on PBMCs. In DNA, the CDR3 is TGTGCCAGCAGTTACGATCTCAGGGATGATCAGCCCCAGCATTTT. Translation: CASSYDLRDDQPQHF.